This record covers a single T cell receptor beta chain. Antigen: not known. V was clipped by 5 bases and J by 1 base, with 11 bases between them. There are 15 residues in the CDR3. Per germline, CDR1 MNHEY and CDR2 SMNVEV (reference sequence). PCR primers comprised 60 Vbeta and 13 Jbeta primers. The method was immunoSEQ multiplex PCR; TCRdb's version includes in-frame clones alone and lacks a portion of them. The sample gives under 170,000 clones, roughly 63% of which show up once; approximately 6.6% is in the top ten. The data were taken from a study of cytomegalovirus exposure and HLA in healthy donors. Regarding the study as a whole: In an earlier analysis, about 87% or about 30%: the productive usage of most TCR beta V segments.

The chain carries TRBV27 and TRBJ2-2; D possibly corresponds to TRBD2 (6 bases). The sample comprised PBMCs. This sequence was found in a woman in her sixties or seventies in good health and CMV-seropositive. The CDR3 DNA reads TGTGCCAGCAGTCTGGGACTCCAGAACACCGGGGAGCTGTTTTTT. Protein: CASSLGLQNTGELFF.